One and the same sample provided the 19 T cell receptor beta chains below, sequenced in a study of memory CD4+ T cells and cytomegalovirus serostatus. The sort gate was single viable CD3+CD4+CD8-CD45RO+ cells for memory CD4+ T cells. Only in-frame clones appear in the TCRdb table, and some are missing; sequencing was by immunoSEQ multiplex PCR. This table has around 84,000 clones, around 80% appearing once. The specimen was memory CD4+ T cells from blood. These receptors all come from an adult in good health and CMV-seronegative.

The V gene is TRBV5-6, the J gene TRBJ1-3, with D tentatively TRBD1 (5 bases). CDR3 length: 15 amino acids. From germline, CDR1 is SGHDT and CDR2 YYEEEE. V lost 5 bases and J 4 bases, leaving 16 bases between the germline ends. The DNA for the CDR3 is TGTGCCAGCAGTTGGGGGTCAGTAACGGGAAACACCATATATTTT. This translates into CASSWGSVTGNTIYF.

The chain combines TRBV7-8 with TRBJ2-2; TRBD2 matches 11 bases. V lost 5 bases and J lost 1; bases outside the gene matches: 3. This CDR3 spans 16 amino acids. The V gene's germline CDR1 is SGHVS and CDR2 FQNEAQ. The CDR3 is CASSQLAGVNTGELFF. The CDR3 coding sequence is TGTGCCAGCAGCCAACTAGCGGGGGTGAACACCGGGGAGCTGTTTTTT.

The CDR3 reads CASSRPDSYEQYF. For the CDR3, the DNA is TGTGCCAGCTCTCGACCGGACTCGTACGAGCAGTACTTC. The chain carries TRBV18 and TRBJ2-7; the D gene is possibly TRBD2 (5 bases). The CDR3 is 13 amino acids. V lost 6 bases, J lost 4 bases, and 13 bases lay in between. The germline CDR1 and CDR2 sequences are KGHSH and LQKENI.

The chain joins TRBV30 to TRBJ1-3, with D uncertain. This CDR3 is 13 amino acids long. The V end lost 1 base, the J end lost 1 base, and 5 bases lay between the germline ends. Germline V gives CDR1 GTSNPN, CDR2 SVGIG (reference sequence). CDR3 amino acids: CAWSGQSGNTIYF. The CDR3 nucleotides are TGTGCCTGGAGTGGCCAATCTGGAAACACCATATATTTT.

This clone was detected a few times. The chain carries TRBV27 and TRBJ1-3; weak D call: TRBD1 (5 bases). The V gene lost 3 bases and the J gene lost 0 bases, with 9 bases spanning the gap. The CDR3 is made up of 15 amino acids. The V gene's germline CDR1 is MNHEY and CDR2 SMNVEV (reference sequence). DNA of the CDR3: TGTGCCAGCAGTTTTTCAGGGAGCTCTGGAAACACCATATATTTT. It translates to CASSFSGSSGNTIYF.

The J gene is TRBJ1-5, the V gene TRBV6-6; D unresolved. Germline assignment: CDR1 MNHNY and CDR2 SVGAGI (reference sequence). V gave up 1 base and J gave up 3 bases, with 1 base separating them. The CDR3 sequence is 12 residues long. The CDR3 sequence is CASSYFNQPQHF. DNA of the CDR3: TGTGCCAGCAGTTACTTCAATCAGCCCCAGCATTTT.

CDR3 amino acids: CASSQDWGVTSTDTQYF. The CDR3 coding sequence is TGCGCCAGCAGCCAAGATTGGGGGGTGACTAGCACAGATACGCAGTATTTT. This chain uses TRBV4-1 with TRBJ2-3, with D perhaps matching TRBD2 (6 bases). The germline CDR1 and CDR2 sequences are MGHRA and YSYEKL. This CDR3 region has 17 residues. The V end lost 0 bases, the J end lost 0 bases, and 13 bases lay between the germline ends.

V and J are TRBV5-1 and TRBJ2-5; D ambiguous. Trimming took 0 bases from V and 5 from J, leaving 8 bases between them. The CDR3 is 13 amino acids. Germline CDR1 SGHRS, CDR2 YFSETQ. The CDR3: CASSLAMGETQYF. The CDR3 region has the DNA TGCGCCAGCAGCTTGGCCATGGGTGAGACCCAGTACTTC.

The J gene is TRBJ2-3, the V gene TRBV6-5; tentatively, D is TRBD2 (6 bases). The length of the CDR3 is 14 residues. Trimming left V 5 bases short and J 3 bases short, with 12 bases between. In germline, CDR1 is MNHEY, CDR2 SVGAGI. CDR3: CASSPQTSTDTQYF. DNA for the CDR3: TGTGCCAGCAGTCCCCAGACTAGTACAGATACGCAGTATTTT.

Worth noting for this clone: Other DNA sequences in the sample encode the same CDR3. The rearrangement uses TRBV5-1 and TRBJ2-1, with D possibly matching TRBD1 (8 bases). The germline gives CDR1 SGHRS, CDR2 YFSETQ. The CDR3 covers 16 residues. V lost 3 bases and J 10 bases, leaving 23 bases between the germline ends. CDR3 residues: CASSWEGTGGRQEQFF. CDR3 in DNA: TGCGCCAGCAGCTGGGAGGGAACAGGGGGACGGCAGGAGCAGTTCTTC.

The chain recombines TRBV30 with TRBJ2-2, with 11 bases identical to TRBD2. The germline gives CDR1 GTSNPN, CDR2 SVGIG (reference sequence). This CDR3 contains 15 residues. The junction had 7 bases not matched to a gene; V was cut back by 4 bases and J by 6 bases. CDR3 protein: CAWNLAGGLPGELFF. The CDR3, as DNA: TGTGCCTGGAATTTAGCGGGGGGGCTTCCCGGGGAGCTGTTTTTT.

This clone was picked up one time. The chain joins TRBV4-3 to TRBJ2-1, with 12 bases identical to TRBD1. Germline lookup yields CDR1 LGHNA and CDR2 YSLEER. This CDR3 has 17 amino acids. Germline trimming cut 0 bases from V and 12 bases from J; bases unmatched to any gene: 12. CDR3 sequence (DNA): TGCGCCAGCAGCCAAGATCCCCCGGGACAGGGGGCGGTGTGGCAGTTCTTC. This codes for CASSQDPPGQGAVWQFF.

The chain is built from TRBV6-5 and TRBJ1-3; unclear D gene. The CDR3 sequence is 15 residues long. Germline values: CDR1 MNHEY, CDR2 SVGAGI. Trimming pared 4 bases from V and 2 bases from J, leaving 12 bases between. CDR3 residues: CASSLNPKAGNTIYF. CDR3 bases: TGTGCCAGCAGTTTGAACCCGAAAGCTGGAAACACCATATATTTT.

The rearrangement uses TRBV6-4 and TRBJ2-7, with 12 nucleotides matching TRBD2. The J segment lost 4 bases and the V segment lost 5 bases, leaving 6 bases of the junction unmatched. Looked up from germline, CDR1 is MRHNA and CDR2 is SNTAGT. The CDR3 has 15 residues. CDR3 sequence reads: CASSPLAGGVYEQYF. CDR3 DNA: TGTGCCAGCAGTCCACTAGCGGGGGGCGTATACGAGCAGTACTTC.

The chain is built from TRBV5-1 and TRBJ2-3, with D possibly TRBD1 on 6 matching bases. Trimming shortened V by 3 bases and J by 1 base, and 12 bases separated the two germline ends. Looked up from germline, CDR1 is SGHRS and CDR2 is YFSETQ. There are 15 residues in the CDR3. CDR3 region: CASSSQGIGTDTQYF. For the CDR3, the DNA is TGCGCCAGCAGCTCACAGGGTATTGGCACAGATACGCAGTATTTT.

The count of this clone is one. The J gene is TRBJ1-6, the V gene TRBV25-1; D gene unclear. The CDR3 length is 14 residues. The germline gives CDR1 MGHDK, CDR2 SYGVNS. With 4 bases removed from V and 2 bases from J, the gap between germline ends came to 6 bases. CDR3: CASSVGTYNSPLHF. DNA of the CDR3: TGTGCCAGCAGTGTGGGCACCTATAATTCACCCCTCCACTTT. Filled out from reference TRBV25-1 and TRBJ1-6, the complete variable domain reads EADIYQTPRYLVIGTGKKITLECSQTMGHDKMYWYQQDPGMELHLIHYSYGVNSTEKGDLSSESTVSRIRTEHFPLTLESARPSHTSQYLCASSVGTYNSPLHFGNGTRLTVT.

This chain joins TRBV5-4 and TRBJ1-4, with 9 bases that match TRBD1. This CDR3 has 14 amino acids. With 4 bases clipped from V and 6 bases from J, the junction kept 4 bases outside the gene matches. Germline lookup yields CDR1 SGHNT and CDR2 YYREEE (reference sequence). CDR3 residues: CASSRDRDDEKLFF. The CDR3 DNA sequence: TGTGCCAGCAGCCGGGACAGGGATGATGAAAAACTGTTTTTT.

The chain recombines TRBV19 with TRBJ2-7; 8 bases align to TRBD1. This CDR3 spans 15 amino acids. V shed 10 bases and J 3 bases; nucleotides not matched to a gene: 14. Germline V lookup: CDR1 LNHDA, CDR2 SQIVND (reference sequence). The chain's CDR3 is CATQPRDRPFYEQYF. The CDR3 nucleotides read TGTGCCACCCAGCCCCGGGACAGGCCTTTCTACGAGCAGTACTTC.

This clone occurred a few times. The V and J genes are TRBV7-9 and TRBJ2-7, with D perhaps TRBD1 (5 bases). Trimming left V 6 bases short and J 4 bases short, with 25 bases between. Germline V gene data show CDR1 as SEHNR and CDR2 as FQNEAQ (reference sequence). The CDR3 has 17 residues. The CDR3 is CASSPERGRQFSYEQYF. CDR3 sequence (DNA): TGTGCCAGCAGTCCTGAGAGAGGCCGACAGTTCTCTTACGAGCAGTACTTC.